This T cell receptor beta chain appears in the sequencing data of a study of cytomegalovirus exposure and HLA in healthy donors. Study-wide findings and caveats: While the bulk of TCR sequences proved rare, some public TCRs turned up in many donors. In a later analysis, V- and J-gene trimming of beta chains associated with a DCLRE1C missense variant, replicated independently.

Those who donated were healthy bone marrow donors. As to this clone: Its antigen is as yet unknown.

V lost 4 bases to trimming and J lost 4 bases, with 16 bases between them. Looked up from germline, CDR1 is SGDLS and CDR2 is YYNGEE. The CDR3 runs to 15 residues. Researchers ran the PCR with 60 Vbeta and 13 Jbeta primers. Original methodology: In a later analysis, 79 million or so unique TCR beta chains included roughly 11 million shared by two or more donors. This table comes from immunoSEQ multiplex PCR, and its TCRdb copy is limited to in-frame clones, with some not included. V, J and clone size are taken as reported in that table, and D and trimming were inferred from the DNA itself. The sample totals 50,000 or so clones.

V gene TRBV9 combines with J gene TRBJ2-3, with D possibly being TRBD1 (7 bases). Sequenced: PBMCs. The receptor comes from a man aged 40-49 years in good health and CMV-seropositive. The CDR3: CASSLRQGGSDTQYF. CDR3 coding DNA: TGTGCCAGCAGCCTAAGACAGGGAGGATCAGATACGCAGTATTTT.